This TCR beta chain was sequenced for a study of sequential checkpoint blockade in melanoma. The germline CDR1 and CDR2 sequences are SGDLS and YYNGEE. V gave up 4 bases and J gave up 10 bases, with 18 bases separating them. This CDR3 region has 14 residues. In this sample, this clone is medium-sized (0.01 to 0.1%). Sequencing used immunoSEQ multiplex PCR; TCRdb keeps in-frame clones, though not all of them. The sample has several thousand clones, 20% to 25% seen once. Treatment indicated: randomized to nivolumab then ipilimumab (arm A) or the reverse (arm B). Sequencing was performed on tumor tissue (inferred from file names), taken from a patient given nivolumab and ipilimumab in sequence. This TCR was recovered from a human donor with melanoma. V gene TRBV9 combines with J gene TRBJ2-1, with D possibly being TRBD1 or TRBD2 (6 bases each). This chain's CDR3 is CASSYTSGAGEQFF. The CDR3 DNA follows: TGTGCCAGCAGCTATACGTCGGGGGCCGGGGAGCAGTTCTTC.